This T cell receptor (beta chain) was captured by sequencing in a study of CD8 T cells in Susac syndrome. RNA in amounts of roughly 0.5 to 1 ug was reverse transcribed with random hexamers. Amplification of TCR beta CDR3 used immunoSEQ multiplex PCR across 54 Vbeta and 13 Jbeta. One entry per CDR3 protein results from TCRdb running MiXCR on the immunoSEQ multiplex PCR reads. The sample includes about 180,000 distinct CDR3 sequences, 90% to 97% seen only once; the top ten take about 0.093%. Sequencing of TCR beta drew on CD8+ and CD4+ T cells from blood. Included as multiple sclerosis controls were treatment-naive patients who had stable or active relapsing-remitting disease. Negative isolation yielded the CD8+ and CD4+ T cells, while FACS enriched the TEMRA cells. The CDR3 is 15 amino acids. From germline, CDR1 is SEHNR and CDR2 FQNEAQ (reference sequence). V dropped 1 base and J dropped 8 bases, with 14 bases sitting between them.

The chain employs TRBV7-9 and TRBJ1-4; D not certain. Sample: CD4+ T cells from PBMCs. The clonotype was recovered from a human donor with multiple sclerosis. In DNA, the CDR3 is TGTGCCAGCAGCTTAGGATCTACACCGGAGGAAAAACTGTTTTTT. This encodes CASSLGSTPEEKLFF.